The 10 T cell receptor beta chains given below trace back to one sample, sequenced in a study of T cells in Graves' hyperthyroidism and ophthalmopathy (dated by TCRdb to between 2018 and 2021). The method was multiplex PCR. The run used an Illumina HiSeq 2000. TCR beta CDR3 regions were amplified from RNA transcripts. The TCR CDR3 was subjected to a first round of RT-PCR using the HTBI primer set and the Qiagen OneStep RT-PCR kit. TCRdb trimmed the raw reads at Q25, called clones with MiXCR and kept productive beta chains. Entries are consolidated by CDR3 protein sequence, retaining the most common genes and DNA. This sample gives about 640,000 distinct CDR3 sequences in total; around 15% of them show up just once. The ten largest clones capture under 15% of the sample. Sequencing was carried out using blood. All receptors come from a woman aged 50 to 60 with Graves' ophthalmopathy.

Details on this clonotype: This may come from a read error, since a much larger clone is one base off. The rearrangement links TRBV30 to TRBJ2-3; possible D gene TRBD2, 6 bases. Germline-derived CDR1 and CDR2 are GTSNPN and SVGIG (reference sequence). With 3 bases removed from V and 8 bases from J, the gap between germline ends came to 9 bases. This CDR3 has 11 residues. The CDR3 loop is CAWRIGGTQYF. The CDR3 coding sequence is TGTGCCTGGAGAATCGGGGGTACGCAGTATTTT.

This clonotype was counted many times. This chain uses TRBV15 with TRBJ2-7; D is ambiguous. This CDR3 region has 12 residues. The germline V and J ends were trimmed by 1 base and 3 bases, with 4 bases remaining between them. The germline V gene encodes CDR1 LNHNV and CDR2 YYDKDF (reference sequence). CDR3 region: CATSRGNYEQYF. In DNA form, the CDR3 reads TGTGCCACCAGCAGAGGCAACTACGAGCAGTACTTC.

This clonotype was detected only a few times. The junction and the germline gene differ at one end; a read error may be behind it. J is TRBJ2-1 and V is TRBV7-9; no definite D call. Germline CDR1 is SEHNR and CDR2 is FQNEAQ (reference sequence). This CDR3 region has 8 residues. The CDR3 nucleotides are TGTGCCAGCAGCTTAGGCCTCTTC. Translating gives CASSLGLF.

This chain's CDR3 is CASSRGTGDLDEQFF. The CDR3 DNA reads TGTGCCAGCTCAAGGGGGACAGGGGATCTCGATGAGCAGTTCTTC. The chain uses TRBV18 and TRBJ2-1; 10 nucleotides match TRBD1. The CDR3 runs 15 residues. In germline, CDR1 is KGHSH, CDR2 LQKENI. Unmatched junction bases numbered 9, after V lost 5 bases and J lost 8 bases.

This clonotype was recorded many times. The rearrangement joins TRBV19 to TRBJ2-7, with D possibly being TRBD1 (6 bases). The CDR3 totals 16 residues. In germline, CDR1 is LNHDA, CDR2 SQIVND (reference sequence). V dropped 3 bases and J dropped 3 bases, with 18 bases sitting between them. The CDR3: CASSMGLAQGFYEQYF. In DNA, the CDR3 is TGTGCCAGTAGTATGGGGCTAGCCCAGGGGTTCTACGAGCAGTACTTC.

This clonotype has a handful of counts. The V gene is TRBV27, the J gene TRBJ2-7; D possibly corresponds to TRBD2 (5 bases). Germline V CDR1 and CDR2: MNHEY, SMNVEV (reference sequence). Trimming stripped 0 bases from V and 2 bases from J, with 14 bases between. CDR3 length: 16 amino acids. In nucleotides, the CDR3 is TGTGCCAGCAGTTTATCGATGGCGGGTCCCCCCTACGAGCAGTACTTC. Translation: CASSLSMAGPPYEQYF.

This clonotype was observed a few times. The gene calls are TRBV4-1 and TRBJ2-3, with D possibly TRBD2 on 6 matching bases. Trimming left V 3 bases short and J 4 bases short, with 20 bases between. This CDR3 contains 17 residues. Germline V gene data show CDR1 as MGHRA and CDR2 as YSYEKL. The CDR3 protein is CASSHPQASAIPDTQYF. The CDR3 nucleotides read TGCGCCAGCAGCCACCCCCAGGCTAGCGCGATACCAGATACGCAGTATTTT.

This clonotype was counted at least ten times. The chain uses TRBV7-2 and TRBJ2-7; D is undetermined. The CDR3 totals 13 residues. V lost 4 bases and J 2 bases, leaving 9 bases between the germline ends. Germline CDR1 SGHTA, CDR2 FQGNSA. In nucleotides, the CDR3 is TGTGCCAGCAGCTCCCAGCCAGCCTACGAGCAGTACTTC. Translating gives CASSSQPAYEQYF.

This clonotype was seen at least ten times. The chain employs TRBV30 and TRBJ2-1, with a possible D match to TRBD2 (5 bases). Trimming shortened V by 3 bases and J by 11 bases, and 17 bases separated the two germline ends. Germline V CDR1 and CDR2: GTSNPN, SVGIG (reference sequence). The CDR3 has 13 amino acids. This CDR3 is CAWRAISGNKQFF. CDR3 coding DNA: TGTGCCTGGAGAGCGATCAGCGGTAATAAGCAGTTCTTC.

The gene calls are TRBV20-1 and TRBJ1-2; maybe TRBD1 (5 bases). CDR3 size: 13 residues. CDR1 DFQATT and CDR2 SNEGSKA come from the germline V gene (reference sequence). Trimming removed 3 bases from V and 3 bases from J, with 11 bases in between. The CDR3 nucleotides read TGCAGTGCTAGCCTCGACAGATACTATGGCTACACCTTC. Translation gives CSASLDRYYGYTF.